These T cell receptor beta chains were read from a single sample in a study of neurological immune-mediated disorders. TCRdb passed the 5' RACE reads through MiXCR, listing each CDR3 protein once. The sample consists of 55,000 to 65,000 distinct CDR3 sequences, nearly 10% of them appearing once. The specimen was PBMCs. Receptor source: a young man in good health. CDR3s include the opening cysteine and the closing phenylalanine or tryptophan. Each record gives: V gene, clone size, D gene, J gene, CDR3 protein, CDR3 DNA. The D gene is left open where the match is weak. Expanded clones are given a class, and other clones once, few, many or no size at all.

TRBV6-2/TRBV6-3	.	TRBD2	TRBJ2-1	CARSGRYNEQFF	TGTGCCAGAAGCGGGAGGTACAATGAGCAGTTCTTC
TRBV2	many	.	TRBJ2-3	CASRGGLAPTDTQYF	TGTGCCAGCAGAGGGGGTTTAGCCCCCACAGATACGCAGTATTTT
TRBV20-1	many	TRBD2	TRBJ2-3	CSARDGGEPFSSTDTQYF	TGCAGTGCTAGAGATGGGGGGGAACCCTTTTCTAGCACAGATACGCAGTATTTT
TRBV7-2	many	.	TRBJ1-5	CASSFGGRDQPQHF	TGTGCCAGCAGCTTCGGGGGTAGGGATCAGCCCCAGCATTTT
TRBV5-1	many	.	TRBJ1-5	CASTLLARTPYSNQPQHF	TGCGCCAGCACGCTATTGGCTAGAACACCCTATAGCAATCAGCCCCAGCATTTT
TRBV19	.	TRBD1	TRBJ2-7	CASRTQGDSYEQYF	TGTGCCAGTAGGACGCAGGGGGATTCCTACGAGCAGTACTTC
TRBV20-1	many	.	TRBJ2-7	CSARVVRSYEQYF	TGCAGTGCTAGAGTGGTCAGATCCTACGAGCAGTACTTC
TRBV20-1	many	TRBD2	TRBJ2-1	CSAPGLAMDEQFF	TGCAGTGCTCCGGGACTAGCCATGGATGAGCAGTTCTTC
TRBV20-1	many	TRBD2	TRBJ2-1	CSARDQASGSYNEQFF	TGCAGTGCTAGAGATCAAGCTAGCGGGAGTTACAATGAGCAGTTCTTC
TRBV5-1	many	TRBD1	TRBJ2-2	CASSSQGVSGELFF	TGCGCCAGCAGCTCACAGGGGGTTTCCGGGGAGCTGTTTTTT
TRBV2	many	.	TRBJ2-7	CASSDPGLLTEDEQYF	TGTGCCAGCAGTGACCCAGGACTCTTAACAGAGGACGAGCAGTACTTC
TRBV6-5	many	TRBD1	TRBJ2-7	CASSYSGTGSYEQYF	TGTGCCAGCAGTTACTCCGGGACAGGGTCCTACGAGCAGTACTTC
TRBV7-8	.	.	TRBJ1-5	CASSLASGAYNNQPQHF	TGTGCCAGCAGCTTAGCAAGTGGGGCTTATAACAATCAGCCCCAGCATTTT
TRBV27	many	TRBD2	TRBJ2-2	CASSLVAGVTPGELFF	TGTGCCAGCAGTTTAGTGGCGGGGGTTACCCCCGGGGAGCTGTTTTTT
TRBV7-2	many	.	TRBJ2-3	CASSLNLADTQYF	TGTGCCAGCAGCTTAAATCTGGCAGATACGCAGTATTTT
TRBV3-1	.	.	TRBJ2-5	CASSQGGTSTTQYF	TGTGCCAGCAGCCAAGGGGGGACATCGACGACCCAGTACTTC
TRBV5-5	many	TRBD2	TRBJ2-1	CASSLAAGGYNEQFF	TGTGCCAGCAGCTTGGCGGCGGGAGGCTACAATGAGCAGTTCTTC
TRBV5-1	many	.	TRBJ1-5	CASSLESGRNQPQHF	TGCGCCAGCAGCTTGGAGTCGGGGCGTAATCAGCCCCAGCATTTT
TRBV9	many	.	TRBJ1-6	CASSVESSPLHF	TGTGCCAGCAGCGTAGAGAGTTCACCCCTCCACTTT
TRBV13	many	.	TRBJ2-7	CASSPGTSYEQYF	TGTGCCAGCAGCCCGGGGACGTCCTACGAGCAGTACTTC
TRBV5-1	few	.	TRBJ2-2	CASSLAVGNTGELFF	TGCGCCAGCAGCTTGGCTGTAGGGAACACCGGGGAGCTGTTTTTT
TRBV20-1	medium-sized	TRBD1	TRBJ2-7	CSARDSGQGGSYEQYF	TGCAGTGCTAGAGACTCGGGACAGGGCGGCTCCTACGAGCAGTACTTC
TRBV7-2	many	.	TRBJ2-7	CASSPAETYEQYF	TGTGCCAGCAGCCCCGCGGAGACCTACGAGCAGTACTTC